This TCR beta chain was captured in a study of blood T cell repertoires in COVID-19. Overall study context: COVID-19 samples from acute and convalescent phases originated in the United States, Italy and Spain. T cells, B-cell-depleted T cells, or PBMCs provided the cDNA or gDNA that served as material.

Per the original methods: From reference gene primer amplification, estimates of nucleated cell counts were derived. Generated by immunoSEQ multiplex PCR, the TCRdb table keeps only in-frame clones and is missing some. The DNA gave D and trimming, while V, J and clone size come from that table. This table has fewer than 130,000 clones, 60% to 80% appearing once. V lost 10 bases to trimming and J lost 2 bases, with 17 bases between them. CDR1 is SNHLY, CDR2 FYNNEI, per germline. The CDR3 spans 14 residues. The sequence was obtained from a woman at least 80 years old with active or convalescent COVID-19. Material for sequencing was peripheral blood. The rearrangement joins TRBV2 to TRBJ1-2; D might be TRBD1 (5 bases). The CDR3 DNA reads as TGTGCCACCGATGGCGGGACGCCGAACTATGGCTACACCTTC. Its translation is CATDGGTPNYGYTF. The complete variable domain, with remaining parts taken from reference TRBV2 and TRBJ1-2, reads EPEVTQTPSHQVTQMGQEVILRCVPISNHLYFYWYRQILGQKVEFLVSFYNNEISEKSEIFDDQFSVERPDGSNFTLKIRSTKLEDSAMYFCATDGGTPNYGYTFGSGTRLTVV.